This passage covers 32 T cell receptor beta chains from one sample sequenced in a study of blood T cells in healthy people across ages. It was with a sample-barcoded 5' primer and a J-beta primer mix that a second PCR of roughly 6 to 12 cycles was run. TCRdb independently ran MiXCR on the 5' RACE reads; one entry per CDR3 protein. The repertoire consists of about 1.4 million distinct CDR3 sequences, with 45% to 70% occurring once and the leading ten covering 6.5% to 8.5%. The specimen sequenced was blood. Receptor source: a man aged 18 to 30 in good health.

The chain carries TRBV4-3 and TRBJ2-3, with D perhaps TRBD1 (5 bases). This CDR3 contains 14 residues. The V and J ends lost 0 bases and 5 bases respectively, with 9 bases between them. Germline V gene sequence: CDR1 LGHNA, CDR2 YSLEER. CDR3 sequence: CASSQESGRDTQYF. The CDR3 nucleotides read TGCGCCAGCAGCCAAGAATCAGGGCGAGATACGCAGTATTTT.

This clonotype has a single count. This chain connects TRBV20-1 to TRBJ2-6, with D possibly being TRBD1 (6 bases). V was shortened by 4 bases and J by 3 bases, with 19 bases between the two germline ends. This CDR3 region has 17 residues. In germline, CDR1 is DFQATT, CDR2 SNEGSKA (reference sequence). CDR3 residues: CSAMGSDGGYGANVLTF. The CDR3 nucleotides are TGCAGTGCTATGGGATCGGATGGGGGCTATGGGGCCAACGTCCTGACTTTC.

The rearrangement links TRBV6-6 to TRBJ2-2, with D uncertain. Germline lookup yields CDR1 MNHNY and CDR2 SVGAGI (reference sequence). Trimming took 2 bases from V and 1 from J, leaving 5 bases between them. This CDR3 region has 14 residues. CDR3 sequence (DNA): TGTGCCAGCAGTTACAGGGAGAACACCGGGGAGCTGTTTTTT. It encodes CASSYRENTGELFF.

The rearrangement links TRBV27 to TRBJ2-3; 9 bases line up with TRBD1. The V gene's germline CDR1 is MNHEY and CDR2 SMNVEV (reference sequence). This CDR3 region has 15 residues. Trimming at V came to 6 bases and at J to 2 bases, leaving 6 bases not matched to a gene. In DNA, the CDR3 is TGTGCCAGCAGACCCGGGACAGGGTACACAGATACGCAGTATTTT. Its protein is CASRPGTGYTDTQYF.

In DNA form, the CDR3 reads TGTGCCAGCAGCTCCCGATGGGTGAATGTTGGGGTACAAGAAGAGCAGAACAACTATGGCTACACCTTC. Translated: CASSSRWVNVGVQEEQNNYGYTF. This chain uses TRBV5-6 with TRBJ1-2, with D hard to call. The CDR3 has 23 residues. Germline CDR1 and CDR2: SGHDT and YYEEEE. Trimming shortened V by 3 bases and J by 2 bases, and 38 bases separated the two germline ends.

This rearrangement joins TRBV6-1 to TRBJ1-6, with unresolved D. Trimming took off 4 bases at V and 9 bases at J, with 7 bases between the two ends. CDR1 MNHNS and CDR2 SASEGT come from the germline V gene. This CDR3 comprises 12 residues. The CDR3: CASSVIGSPLHF. CDR3 DNA: TGTGCCAGCAGTGTAATAGGTTCACCCCTCCACTTT.

This clonotype was observed a few times. The chain employs TRBV6-5 and TRBJ1-6; no definite D call. V shed 6 bases and J shed 3 bases, with 18 bases lying between them. This CDR3 spans 17 amino acids. Germline loops: CDR1 MNHEY, CDR2 SVGAGI. The CDR3 is CASSPVDPVSYNSPLHF. The CDR3, as DNA: TGTGCCAGCAGCCCAGTAGACCCTGTGAGCTATAATTCACCCCTCCACTTT.

The rearrangement joins TRBV12-5 to TRBJ2-1; 10 bases fit TRBD2. V dropped 0 bases and J dropped 5; count of bases not matched to a gene: 1. The CDR3 length is 15 residues. Germline CDR1 and CDR2: LGHNT and FRNRAP. The CDR3 nucleotides are TGTGCTAGTGGTTTGGTACTAGCGGGGAACAATGAGCAGTTCTTC. It specifies CASGLVLAGNNEQFF.

This chain uses TRBV6-2 or TRBV6-3 with TRBJ1-5, with D hard to call. Looked up from germline, CDR1 is MNHEY and CDR2 is SVGEGT. V shed 2 bases and J shed 0 bases, with 14 bases lying between them. The CDR3 totals 17 residues. The CDR3 coding sequence is TGTGCCAGCAGTTACCCACCAGGCTACTATAGCAATCAGCCCCAGCATTTT. Protein sequence: CASSYPPGYYSNQPQHF.

This clonotype appeared a single time. V and J are TRBV28 and TRBJ2-5; either TRBD1 or TRBD2 may supply D (5 bases each). Germline-derived CDR1 and CDR2 are MDHEN and SYDVKM. The ends were cut back, 8 bases at V and 2 bases at J, with 15 bases in the middle. The CDR3 covers 14 residues. CDR3 amino acids: CASSGRHTQETQYF. CDR3 nucleotide sequence: TGTGCCAGCTCGGGGCGGCATACTCAAGAGACCCAGTACTTC.

This clonotype was seen once. This rearrangement joins TRBV5-5 to TRBJ2-1, with D perhaps given as TRBD1 or TRBD2 (5 bases each). This CDR3 spans 16 amino acids. Looked up from germline, CDR1 is SGHKS and CDR2 is YYEKEE (reference sequence). The V and J ends lost 0 bases and 4 bases respectively, with 14 bases between them. The CDR3 sequence: CASSLDRDLFYNEQFF. CDR3 nucleotides: TGTGCCAGCAGCTTGGATAGGGACCTCTTTTACAATGAGCAGTTCTTC. Combining the CDR3 with reference TRBV5-5 and TRBJ2-1 gives the whole variable domain DAGVTQSPTHLIKTRGQQVTLRCSPISGHKSVSWYQQVLGQGPQFIFQYYEKEERGRGNFPDRFSARQFPNYSSELNVNALLLGDSALYLCASSLDRDLFYNEQFFGPGTRLTVL.

J is TRBJ2-4 and V is TRBV6-1; D may be TRBD2 (5 bases). The end of the DNA fits TRBJ2-7 better, so the J call may be wrong. CDR1 is MNHNS, CDR2 SASEGT, per germline. The CDR3 runs to 13 residues. The CDR3 protein is CASSDGNSREQYF. The CDR3 DNA is TGTGCCAGCAGTGACGGGAATTCCCGCGAGCAGTACTTC.

V and J are TRBV2 and TRBJ1-4, with 8 nucleotides matching TRBD1. The CDR3 is 13 amino acids. After removal of 7 bases from V and 10 bases from J, the junction contained 8 bases not matched to a gene. Per germline, CDR1 SNHLY and CDR2 FYNNEI. In nucleotides, the CDR3 is TGTGCCAGCAACGGACAGGGTTTAGGAAAACTGTTTTTT. Protein: CASNGQGLGKLFF.

Concerning this clonotype itself: One end of the junction fails to match germline, which may point to a read error. V is TRBV3-1 and J is TRBJ2-7, with a tentative D call TRBD1 (6 bases). This CDR3 comprises 17 residues. Germline CDR1 LGHDT, CDR2 YNNKEL (reference sequence). The CDR3 protein is CASSQTTGTRSSYEQYF. The CDR3 region has the DNA TGCGCCAGCAGCCAAACCACCGGGACAAGGAGCTCCTACGAGCAGTACTTC.

This chain uses TRBV7-9 with TRBJ2-7; TRBD2 agrees at 9 bases. This CDR3 is built from 14 residues. Trimming at V came to 3 bases and at J to 6 bases, leaving 6 bases not matched to a gene. Germline assignment: CDR1 SEHNR and CDR2 FQNEAQ (reference sequence). The CDR3: CASSFGLAGTEQYF. Written as DNA, the CDR3 is TGTGCCAGCAGCTTCGGCCTAGCGGGGACCGAGCAGTACTTC.

The genes are TRBV20-1 and TRBJ1-1; D ambiguous. This CDR3 comprises 14 residues. V was cut by 1 base and J by 0 bases, with 9 bases left in between. Germline lookup yields CDR1 DFQATT and CDR2 SNEGSKA (reference sequence). As DNA, the CDR3 is TGCAGTGCTAGAGGGCTGGGGATGAACACTGAAGCTTTCTTT. Its translation: CSARGLGMNTEAFF.

This clonotype turned up a few times. The chain combines TRBV11-2 with TRBJ1-1, with no clear D. The CDR3 runs to 14 residues. V dropped 4 bases and J dropped 1 base, with 10 bases sitting between them. Per germline, CDR1 SGHAT and CDR2 FQNNGV. CDR3 DNA: TGTGCCAGCAGCTCAAATTTGTGGAACACTGAAGCTTTCTTT. Its protein product is CASSSNLWNTEAFF.

The CDR3 DNA is TGTGCCAGCAGCCAAGATTCAGCCCTGAACACTGAAGCTTTCTTT. This sequence encodes CASSQDSALNTEAFF. The chain combines TRBV3-1 with TRBJ1-1; D gene uncertain. V was pared by 0 bases and J by 0 bases, with 8 bases between. The CDR3 has 15 residues. Germline loops: CDR1 LGHDT, CDR2 YNNKEL (reference sequence).

This chain connects TRBV20-1 to TRBJ2-7, with TRBD2 identical over 15 bases. With V trimmed by 6 bases and J by 7 bases, 13 bases remained unmatched. This CDR3 contains 16 residues. The V gene's germline CDR1 is DFQATT and CDR2 SNEGSKA (reference sequence). The DNA of the CDR3 is TGCAGTGCCCCGGGACTAGCGGGAGGATTTTACAATGAGCAGTACTTC. The encoded protein is CSAPGLAGGFYNEQYF.

The J gene is TRBJ2-6, the V gene TRBV4-1, with D tentatively TRBD1 (6 bases). The CDR3 covers 17 residues. Looked up from germline, CDR1 is MGHRA and CDR2 is YSYEKL. V lost 0 bases and J lost 0, with 9 bases in between. CDR3 nucleotide sequence: TGCGCCAGCAGCCAAGAAGGACAGACCTCTGGGGCCAACGTCCTGACTTTC. This encodes CASSQEGQTSGANVLTF.

The rearrangement joins TRBV29-1 to TRBJ2-1; perhaps D is TRBD1 or TRBD2 (5 bases each). Trimming shortened V by 4 bases and J by 5 bases, and 15 bases separated the two germline ends. Germline V CDR1 and CDR2: SQVTM, ANQGSEA. CDR3 size: 14 residues. The CDR3 spells CSVVVGVLDNEQFF. CDR3 sequence (DNA): TGCAGCGTTGTTGTGGGGGTTTTAGACAATGAGCAGTTCTTC.

The table lists this clonotype with a few counts. The chain recombines TRBV30 with TRBJ1-6; TRBD1 might be the D (5 bases). The germline V gene has CDR1 GTSNPN and CDR2 SVGIG (reference sequence). Trimming pared 7 bases from V and 6 bases from J, leaving 13 bases between. The CDR3 sequence is 13 residues long. The CDR3 here is CAFHDSANSPLHF. Written as DNA, the CDR3 is TGTGCCTTTCATGACAGCGCTAATTCACCCCTCCACTTT.

The V gene is TRBV12-3 or TRBV12-4, the J gene TRBJ2-5, with 14 bases lining up with TRBD2. The CDR3 sequence is 18 residues long. V shed 5 bases and J 5 bases; nucleotides not matched to a gene: 13. CDR3 residues: CASSQLRGLAGEGETQYF. As DNA, the CDR3 is TGTGCCAGCAGTCAACTTCGGGGACTAGCGGGAGAGGGGGAGACCCAGTACTTC.

The rearrangement joins TRBV7-4 to TRBJ1-4; D may be TRBD1 (6 bases). Germline V lookup: CDR1 SGHVT, CDR2 SQSDAQ. Trimming stripped 1 base from V and 5 bases from J, with 23 bases between. The CDR3 is 19 residues long. The DNA for the CDR3 is TGTGCCAGCAGCTTAGGACGGGGGGCCACAGTGACCTCGAATGAAAAACTGTTTTTT. It is translated as CASSLGRGATVTSNEKLFF. The full variable domain, its missing parts supplied by reference TRBV7-4 and TRBJ1-4, is GAGVSQSPRYKVAKRGRDVALRCDSISGHVTLYWYRQTLGQGSEVLTYSQSDAQRDKSGRPSGRFSAERPERSVSTLKIQRTEQGDSAVYLCASSLGRGATVTSNEKLFFGSGTQLSVL.

This clonotype showed up just a few times. The chain has TRBV11-2 and TRBJ1-2; TRBD1 might be the D (6 bases). Looked up from germline, CDR1 is SGHAT and CDR2 is FQNNGV. The CDR3 consists of 13 residues. Between the trimmed V and J ends, which lost 5 bases and 7 bases, there was a span of 14 bases. The CDR3 sequence is CASSRTEKLGYTF. In nucleotides, the CDR3 is TGTGCCAGCAGCCGGACAGAAAAACTTGGCTACACCTTC.

This clonotype was seen just once. The gene calls are TRBV4-3 and TRBJ1-2, with D uncertain. The germline V gene encodes CDR1 LGHNA and CDR2 YSLEER. V lost 0 bases, J lost 7 bases, and 15 bases lay in between. The CDR3 is made up of 15 amino acids. Here the CDR3 DNA reads TGCGCCAGCAGCCAAGATATCTCCGGGATCTCTGGCTACACCTTC. Its translation: CASSQDISGISGYTF.

With respect to this clonotype: An end of the junction differs from the germline gene, which may be a read error. The chain couples TRBV3-1 to TRBJ2-7, with D possibly TRBD1 on 7 matching bases. CDR3 length: 16 amino acids. Germline V lookup: CDR1 LGHDT, CDR2 YNNKEL (reference sequence). CDR3 protein: CASNQDAGQSYYEQYF. CDR3 DNA sequence: TGTGCCAGCAACCAAGATGCGGGACAGTCCTACTACGAGCAGTACTTC.

The chain joins TRBV6-6 to TRBJ1-5, with D possibly TRBD1 on 6 matching bases. Trimming removed 6 bases at V and 1 base at J, with 16 bases between. Germline V gene data show CDR1 as MNHNY and CDR2 as SVGAGI (reference sequence). This CDR3 comprises 16 residues. The CDR3 reads CASRPQGQRSNQPQHF. The DNA of the CDR3 is TGTGCCAGCAGACCGCAGGGACAACGGAGCAATCAGCCCCAGCATTTT.

The rearrangement uses TRBV6-2 or TRBV6-3 and TRBJ2-5; the D is unclear. The J call may be faulty, since TRBJ2-7 better matches the DNA end. CDR3 length: 11 amino acids. Per the germline V gene, CDR1 is MNHEY and CDR2 is SVGEGT. The CDR3 DNA is TGTGCCAGCAAACTTAACTACGAGCAGTACTTC. Translating gives CASKLNYEQYF.

This clonotype turned up a few times. J is TRBJ2-5 and V is TRBV20-1; D possibly corresponds to TRBD2 (5 bases). Germline V gives CDR1 DFQATT, CDR2 SNEGSKA (reference sequence). V lost 0 bases and J lost 2, with 19 bases in between. This CDR3 has 17 amino acids. The CDR3 DNA reads as TGCAGTGCTAGAGATATACTATGGAGGACCAAACAAGAGACCCAGTACTTC. Encoded protein: CSARDILWRTKQETQYF.

This clonotype was seen repeatedly, ten times or more. The chain combines TRBV29-1 with TRBJ2-3, with 7 bases lining up with TRBD2. The germline V gene encodes CDR1 SQVTM and CDR2 ANQGSEA. With 7 bases clipped from V and 4 bases from J, the junction kept 5 bases outside the gene matches. The CDR3 is 12 amino acids. This CDR3 reads CSESGASDTQYF. The CDR3 DNA follows: TGCAGCGAGAGCGGGGCGTCAGATACGCAGTATTTT.

This sequence joins TRBV6-4 and TRBJ2-3; 10 bases agree with TRBD2. In germline, CDR1 is MRHNA, CDR2 SNTAGT. The length of the CDR3 is 15 residues. V shed 4 bases, J shed 4 bases, and the junction held 5 bases outside the gene matches. The CDR3 reads CASSAASGSADTQYF. The CDR3 DNA sequence: TGTGCCAGCAGTGCCGCTAGCGGGAGTGCAGATACGCAGTATTTT.